These 6 T cell receptor beta chains originate from one sample sequenced in a study of control samples from healthy donors and cancer patients. The table came from immunoSEQ multiplex PCR; TCRdb's copy has only in-frame clones and leaves some out. Altogether about 130,000 clones are present, 90% being singletons, with the ten largest covering about 2.5%. Sample: blood. The receptor source for this set is a man aged 18 to 30 in good health.

The rearrangement uses TRBV6-6 and TRBJ1-5, with unresolved D. The CDR3 is 12 residues long. Trimming left V 10 bases short and J 1 base short, with 8 bases between. Germline V CDR1 and CDR2: MNHNY, SVGAGI (reference sequence). CDR3 loop: CATSTSNQPQHF. CDR3 coding DNA: TGTGCCACCTCTACGAGCAATCAGCCCCAGCATTTT.

The genes are TRBV5-1 and TRBJ2-4, with 8 bases identical to TRBD1. V dropped 0 bases and J dropped 8; count of bases not matched to a gene: 7. Germline CDR1 SGHRS, CDR2 YFSETQ. The CDR3 is made up of 15 amino acids. Here the CDR3 DNA reads TGCGCCAGCAGCTTGGGACAGGGGAGGATAGACATTCAGTACTTC. This codes for CASSLGQGRIDIQYF.

This rearrangement joins TRBV2 to TRBJ2-2, with 8 bases lining up with TRBD2. CDR1 and CDR2 (germline): SNHLY, FYNNEI. This CDR3 has 17 residues. J gave up 1 base and V 5 bases, and 9 bases lay outside the gene matches. The CDR3, as DNA: TGTGCCAGCAGTCCCCCTCTTAGCGGGGTGAACACCGGGGAGCTGTTTTTT. This encodes CASSPPLSGVNTGELFF.

The CDR3 loop is CASSFNRNYGYTF. Written as DNA, the CDR3 is TGTGCCAGCAGTTTTAACAGAAATTATGGCTACACCTTC. The V gene is TRBV28, the J gene TRBJ1-2; D unresolved. Looked up from germline, CDR1 is MDHEN and CDR2 is SYDVKM. V dropped 3 bases and J dropped 5 bases, with 10 bases sitting between them. The length of the CDR3 is 13 residues.

The chain combines TRBV10-3 with TRBJ1-3; D gene ambiguous. Germline lookup yields CDR1 ENHRY and CDR2 SYGVKD. This CDR3 comprises 15 residues. V was shortened by 4 bases and J by 0 bases, with 10 bases between the two germline ends. The CDR3 region is CAISVVASSGNTIYF. The CDR3 DNA follows: TGTGCCATCAGTGTCGTCGCAAGCTCTGGAAACACCATATATTTT.

The chain carries TRBV3-1 (or the pseudogene TRBV3-2) and TRBJ2-3; D possibly corresponds to TRBD1 (6 bases). The V and J ends lost 1 base and 2 bases respectively, with 13 bases between them. The CDR3 is 16 amino acids. Germline-derived CDR1 and CDR2 are LGHDT and YNNKEL (reference sequence). The CDR3 protein is CASSQVGRGITDTQYF. The DNA of the CDR3 is TGTGCCAGCAGCCAAGTAGGCAGGGGAATCACAGATACGCAGTATTTT.